These 19 T cell receptor beta chains were sequenced from one sample in a study of CD8 T cells in Susac syndrome. An input of about 0.5 to 1 ug of RNA was subjected to reverse transcription using random hexamers. TCRdb re-derived calls from the immunoSEQ multiplex PCR reads in MiXCR, one entry per CDR3 protein. Among approximately 100,000 distinct CDR3 sequences listed, 96% were seen once. Sequencing was done on a sample of CD4+ T cells from PBMCs. The receptors shown here come from a human donor in good health.

The rearrangement links TRBV9 to TRBJ2-5; 10 bases match TRBD1. Germline lookup yields CDR1 SGDLS and CDR2 YYNGEE. CDR3 length equals 14 residues. V was clipped by 4 bases and J by 5 bases; unmatched bases: 5. CDR3 DNA: TGTGCCAGCAGCTCCGGGACAGGGGTCGAGACCCAGTACTTC. Protein product: CASSSGTGVETQYF.

The chain joins TRBV3-1 to TRBJ1-1; D perhaps matches TRBD1 (5 bases). CDR3 length equals 15 residues. Trimming left V 4 bases short and J 1 base short, with 13 bases between. Per the germline V gene, CDR1 is LGHDT and CDR2 is YNNKEL (reference sequence). The CDR3 loop reads CASSRPNQGNTEAFF. In DNA form, the CDR3 reads TGTGCCAGCAGCCGCCCCAATCAGGGGAACACTGAAGCTTTCTTT.

The V gene is TRBV7-2, the J gene TRBJ2-7; D is possibly TRBD1 (6 bases). The germline V gene has CDR1 SGHTA and CDR2 FQGNSA. V gave up 2 bases and J gave up 0 bases, with 11 bases separating them. The CDR3 is 15 residues long. CDR3 sequence: CASSLPGQLSYEQYF. In DNA, the CDR3 is TGTGCCAGCAGCTTACCGGGACAACTCTCCTACGAGCAGTACTTC. The variable domain in full, completed from reference TRBV7-2 and TRBJ2-7, reads GAGVSQSPSNKVTEKGKDVELRCDPISGHTALYWYRQSLGQGLEFLIYFQGNSAPDKSGLPSDRFSAERTGGSVSTLTIQRTQQEDSAVYLCASSLPGQLSYEQYFGPGTRLTVT.

The chain links TRBV29-1 to TRBJ1-2; D might be TRBD1 (6 bases). This CDR3 is built from 11 residues. Germline lookup yields CDR1 SQVTM and CDR2 ANQGSEA. V lost 8 bases and J 2 bases, leaving 9 bases between the germline ends. The chain's CDR3 is CSWQGNYGYTF. In DNA, the CDR3 is TGCAGCTGGCAGGGGAACTATGGCTACACCTTC.

The CDR3 sequence is CASSQSQPQHF. DNA of the CDR3: TGCGCCAGCAGTCAATCGCAGCCCCAGCATTTT. This chain uses TRBV23-1 with TRBJ1-5; D remains unclear. TRBV23-1 is annotated as an ORF whose role is uncertain. The CDR3 is 11 amino acids. V shed 0 bases and J shed 7 bases, with 1 base lying between them.

V and J are TRBV15 and TRBJ2-5; D ambiguous. Between the trimmed V and J ends, which lost 0 bases and 1 base, there was a span of 6 bases. Germline CDR1 and CDR2: LNHNV and YYDKDF (reference sequence). This CDR3 is built from 14 residues. CDR3 protein: CATSRDSFQETQYF. CDR3 nucleotide sequence: TGTGCCACCAGCAGAGATAGCTTCCAAGAGACCCAGTACTTC. Variable domain in full (rest from reference TRBV15 and TRBJ2-5): DAMVIQNPRYQVTQFGKPVTLSCSQTLNHNVMYWYQQKSSQAPKLLFHYYDKDFNNEADTPDNFQSRRPNTSFCFLDIRSPGLGDTAMYLCATSRDSFQETQYFGPGTRLLVL.

The V and J genes are TRBV3-1 and TRBJ1-3; no reliable D call. Trimming stripped 6 bases from V and 5 bases from J, with 11 bases between. Germline lookup yields CDR1 LGHDT and CDR2 YNNKEL (reference sequence). The CDR3 has 13 amino acids. The CDR3 nucleotides are TGTGCCAGCAGATCTGATGCAAGAAACACCATATATTTT. Amino acid sequence: CASRSDARNTIYF.

V usage is TRBV3-1 and J usage is TRBJ2-1; D gene unclear. The CDR3 length is 15 residues. Trimming cost V 3 bases and J 1 base, with 10 bases left between them. The germline V gene encodes CDR1 LGHDT and CDR2 YNNKEL (reference sequence). CDR3 DNA sequence: TGTGCCAGCAGCCAGGGTCTAGAGTCCTACAATGAGCAGTTCTTC. This translates into CASSQGLESYNEQFF.

The CDR3 is CASGISPTGELFF. The CDR3 DNA follows: TGTGCCAGCGGAATAAGTCCGACCGGGGAGCTGTTTTTT. The chain couples TRBV5-4 to TRBJ2-2; D is ambiguous. The germline gives CDR1 SGHNT, CDR2 YYREEE (reference sequence). Trimming took off 7 bases at V and 5 bases at J, with 12 bases between the two ends. CDR3 length: 13 residues.

This chain uses TRBV30 with TRBJ1-6; 9 bases map to TRBD1. Germline V gene lookup returns CDR1 GTSNPN and CDR2 SVGIG (reference sequence). This CDR3 is built from 14 residues. The junction had 8 bases not matched to a gene; V was cut back by 4 bases and J by 10 bases. CDR3 in DNA: TGTGCCTGGACCTTGGGACAGGGATCGTCACCCCTCCACTTT. Amino acid sequence: CAWTLGQGSSPLHF.

The V and J genes are TRBV25-1 and TRBJ2-7; 8 nucleotides agree with TRBD2. This CDR3 region has 15 residues. V gave up 4 bases and J gave up 6 bases; unmatched junction bases: 11. Germline V gene sequence: CDR1 MGHDK, CDR2 SYGVNS. The CDR3: CASSAPGTRGLEQYF. The CDR3 DNA is TGTGCCAGCAGTGCCCCGGGGACTAGGGGCCTCGAGCAGTACTTC.

The V gene is TRBV6-5, the J gene TRBJ1-1; D might be TRBD1 (5 bases). Germline V gives CDR1 MNHEY, CDR2 SVGAGI. Deletions cut 2 bases from V and 1 base from J, with 11 bases between. The CDR3 runs 15 residues. The CDR3 bases are TGTGCCAGCAGTTACGGGGGACTGTCGAACACTGAAGCTTTCTTT. This codes for CASSYGGLSNTEAFF.

This chain links TRBV29-1 with TRBJ1-5; 10 bases map to TRBD1. The CDR3 is 15 amino acids. J gave up 3 bases and V 4 bases, and 6 bases lay outside the gene matches. CDR1 and CDR2 (germline): SQVTM, ANQGSEA. The CDR3 reads CSVASGTGANQPQHF. In DNA form, the CDR3 reads TGCAGCGTTGCTTCCGGGACAGGGGCCAATCAGCCCCAGCATTTT. The full variable domain, completed using reference TRBV29-1 and TRBJ1-5, is SAVISQKPSRDICQRGTSLTIQCQVDSQVTMMFWYRQQPGQSLTLIATANQGSEATYESGFVIDKFPISRPNLTFSTLTVSNMSPEDSSIYLCSVASGTGANQPQHFGDGTRLSIL.

The chain recombines TRBV7-9 with TRBJ1-1, with D uncertain. CDR3 length equals 15 residues. Germline CDR1 reads SEHNR; CDR2 reads FQNEAQ (reference sequence). Trimming removed 1 base from V and 2 bases from J, with 11 bases in between. In DNA form, the CDR3 reads TGTGCCAGCAGCTTAGACTCCCTTAGAAACACTGAAGCTTTCTTT. Its translation is CASSLDSLRNTEAFF.

This chain joins TRBV20-1 and TRBJ1-1; no clear D gene. This CDR3 region has 10 residues. Trimming pared 3 bases from V and 11 bases from J, leaving 10 bases between. Germline lookup yields CDR1 DFQATT and CDR2 SNEGSKA (reference sequence). The CDR3 nucleotides read TGCAGTGCTAGTTGGGGTTGGGCTTTCTTT. Translated: CSASWGWAFF.

The chain couples TRBV9 to TRBJ1-3, with D perhaps TRBD1 (6 bases). CDR3 size: 18 residues. Germline V CDR1 and CDR2: SGDLS, YYNGEE. V dropped 4 bases and J dropped 0 bases, with 20 bases sitting between them. DNA for the CDR3: TGTGCCAGCAGCCCCATAGTTTCGGGGGCGAGCTCTGGAAACACCATATATTTT. Translating it yields CASSPIVSGASSGNTIYF.

This sequence joins TRBV30 and TRBJ2-5; 12 nucleotides match TRBD2. Unmatched junction bases numbered 5, after V lost 3 bases and J lost 0 bases. CDR3 size: 16 residues. From germline, CDR1 is GTSNPN and CDR2 SVGIG (reference sequence). CDR3 loop: CAWSPRLAGDQETQYF. The CDR3 coding sequence is TGTGCCTGGAGCCCCAGACTAGCGGGGGACCAAGAGACCCAGTACTTC.

This clonotype was seen only once. This chain joins TRBV19 and TRBJ1-1, with D hard to call. Between the trimmed V and J ends, which lost 3 bases and 3 bases, there was a span of 8 bases. Per germline, CDR1 LNHDA and CDR2 SQIVND (reference sequence). CDR3 length: 13 residues. CDR3 sequence reads: CASSIEWDTEAFF. CDR3 in DNA: TGTGCCAGTAGTATCGAGTGGGACACTGAAGCTTTCTTT.

The chain is built from TRBV12-3 or TRBV12-4 and TRBJ1-6; 8 nucleotides line up with TRBD1. The V and J ends lost 5 bases and 6 bases, in that order; junction bases with no gene match: 12. The CDR3 is made up of 17 amino acids. The CDR3 DNA reads TGTGCCAGCAGTAGTCACCGTATTGGACAGGGTAATTCACCCCTCCACTTT. This translates into CASSSHRIGQGNSPLHF.